These 19 T cell receptor beta chains came from one sample sequenced in a study of T cell repertoires in cytomegalovirus infection. TCRdb ran MiXCR on the reads and lists one entry per CDR3 protein. The profile shows some 400,000 distinct CDR3 sequences, approximately 18% of them singletons. Sequencing input: PBMCs. The source of these receptors is a human donor in good health (CMV status not recorded). Some clones in this sample may be carry-over from other donors' samples.

This clonotype was seen only a few times. The chain links TRBV6-6 to TRBJ2-7, with TRBD1 matching 10 bases. Germline V gene lookup returns CDR1 MNHNY and CDR2 SVGAGI (reference sequence). The length of the CDR3 is 14 residues. The V segment lost 6 bases and the J segment 4 bases; nucleotides outside the gene matches: 6. CDR3 loop: CASRKGQGTYEQYF. The DNA of the CDR3 is TGTGCCAGCAGGAAGGGACAGGGGACGTACGAGCAGTACTTC.

This clonotype was recorded a few times. The V call is TRBV20-1, the J call TRBJ2-5, with 9 bases fitting TRBD2. The CDR3 sequence is 14 residues long. V was pared by 3 bases and J by 5 bases, with 7 bases of the junction left unmatched. Germline loops: CDR1 DFQATT, CDR2 SNEGSKA (reference sequence). This CDR3 reads CSASRRGGGETQYF. The CDR3 DNA reads TGCAGTGCTAGTCGGCGGGGGGGCGGGGAGACCCAGTACTTC.

The sample holds many counts of this clonotype. DNA of the CDR3: TGTGCCAGCAGTTTAGACAGGGCGTTGATCACCGGGGAGCTGTTTTTT. It is translated as CASSLDRALITGELFF. This sequence joins TRBV6-1 and TRBJ2-2; TRBD1 matches at 7 bases. The V and J ends lost 5 bases and 4 bases, in that order; junction bases with no gene match: 10. Per the germline V gene, CDR1 is MNHNS and CDR2 is SASEGT. This CDR3 region has 16 residues.

V and J are TRBV10-3 and TRBJ2-5; D uncertain. The CDR3 is made up of 13 amino acids. Deletions cut 3 bases from V and 5 bases from J, with 10 bases between. Germline V gene sequence: CDR1 ENHRY, CDR2 SYGVKD. Written as DNA, the CDR3 is TGTGCCATCAGTGAAATAGGGTTGGAGACCCAGTACTTC. Translated: CAISEIGLETQYF.

Ten or more counts support this clonotype. The rearrangement joins TRBV7-2 to TRBJ1-2; TRBD1 might be the D (5 bases). There are 14 residues in the CDR3. V was clipped by 4 bases and J by 7 bases, with 16 bases between them. Germline V gene lookup returns CDR1 SGHTA and CDR2 FQGNSA. The CDR3 DNA reads as TGTGCCAGCAGCTCTAGGGACCTCTTGAGTGGCTACACCTTC. It specifies CASSSRDLLSGYTF.

A few counts support this clonotype. The chain links TRBV7-8 to TRBJ1-1; possible D gene TRBD1, 5 bases. V was pared by 5 bases and J by 1 base, with 14 bases between. This CDR3 has 15 residues. Germline V gene sequence: CDR1 SGHVS, CDR2 FQNEAQ. DNA of the CDR3: TGTGCCAGCAGCCCAAGGCGCAGGGAGAACACTGAAGCTTTCTTT. Protein product: CASSPRRRENTEAFF.

The chain has TRBV7-8 and TRBJ1-1; D ambiguous. Germline lookup yields CDR1 SGHVS and CDR2 FQNEAQ. V was clipped by 3 bases and J by 0 bases, with 11 bases between them. This CDR3 has 15 residues. CDR3 region: CASSFSSEMNTEAFF. The CDR3 bases are TGTGCCAGCAGCTTCTCGTCAGAAATGAACACTGAAGCTTTCTTT.

This clonotype was seen many times. The chain couples TRBV7-2 to TRBJ1-1; D call uncertain. Per the germline V gene, CDR1 is SGHTA and CDR2 is FQGNSA. The CDR3 is 15 amino acids. V lost 1 base to trimming and J lost 0 bases, with 9 bases between them. CDR3 sequence: CASSLDPGMNTEAFF. The DNA of the CDR3 is TGTGCCAGCAGCTTAGATCCGGGCATGAACACTGAAGCTTTCTTT.

In this sample, this clonotype turned up a few times. The chain uses TRBV28 and TRBJ1-2, with no clear D. CDR1 and CDR2 from the germline V gene are MDHEN and SYDVKM. V lost 6 bases and J lost 6, with 17 bases in between. CDR3 length: 14 amino acids. The CDR3 protein is CASSPPTPEDGYTF. CDR3 nucleotides: TGTGCCAGCAGCCCCCCCACGCCAGAGGATGGCTACACCTTC.

The chain recombines TRBV12-5 with TRBJ2-7, with D maybe TRBD1 (6 bases). The CDR3 is 15 amino acids. V was clipped by 1 base and J by 3 bases, with 13 bases between them. Germline V gene sequence: CDR1 LGHNT, CDR2 FRNRAP. CDR3: CASGLGQGLYYEQYF. The DNA of the CDR3 is TGTGCTAGTGGTTTGGGGCAGGGGTTGTACTACGAGCAGTACTTC.

This clonotype was recorded a few times. The chain uses TRBV7-2 and TRBJ2-3, with 7 bases matching TRBD1. The CDR3 extends over 13 amino acids. Trimming cost V 5 bases and J 7 bases; bases outside gene matches: 6. CDR1 is SGHTA, CDR2 FQGNSA, per germline. This chain's CDR3 is CASSLRQGHTQYF. Here the CDR3 DNA reads TGTGCCAGCAGCCTTCGACAGGGTCATACGCAGTATTTT.

This clonotype occurred a few times. The V and J genes are TRBV5-1 and TRBJ1-1; D may be TRBD1 (6 bases). Trimming took 4 bases from V and 6 from J, leaving 22 bases between them. This CDR3 has 16 residues. Germline CDR1 and CDR2: SGHRS and YFSETQ. This CDR3 reads CASSLDPTGPWAEAFF. Here the CDR3 DNA reads TGCGCCAGCAGCCTGGATCCGACAGGCCCGTGGGCTGAAGCTTTCTTT.

This clonotype has at least ten counts. J is TRBJ2-1 and V is TRBV6-5, with D unresolved. Germline values: CDR1 MNHEY, CDR2 SVGAGI. This CDR3 has 13 amino acids. Trimming pared 0 bases from V and 3 bases from J, leaving 3 bases between. The CDR3 loop is CASSYSIYNEQFF. The CDR3 region has the DNA TGTGCCAGCAGTTACTCGATCTACAATGAGCAGTTCTTC.

There are a few counts of this clonotype. The chain couples TRBV19 to TRBJ2-5, with D perhaps TRBD1 or TRBD2 (5 bases each). Trimming left V 0 bases short and J 1 base short, with 15 bases between. This CDR3 contains 17 residues. Looked up from germline, CDR1 is LNHDA and CDR2 is SQIVND (reference sequence). Written as DNA, the CDR3 is TGTGCCAGTAGTATAGATATCAGAACAGGAGGCCAAGAGACCCAGTACTTC. Protein: CASSIDIRTGGQETQYF.

This clonotype has ten or more counts. V gene TRBV7-6 combines with J gene TRBJ2-7; D might be TRBD1 (6 bases). The CDR3 is 16 amino acids. V gave up 6 bases and J gave up 2 bases, with 20 bases separating them. Germline V gene sequence: CDR1 SGHVS, CDR2 FNYEAQ. This CDR3 is CASRNLTGNHTYEQYF. In DNA, the CDR3 is TGTGCCAGCAGAAACCTCACAGGGAACCACACCTACGAGCAGTACTTC.

This clonotype was counted only a few times. The V gene is TRBV7-2, the J gene TRBJ2-5; tentative D call: TRBD1 (5 bases). The CDR3 spans 16 residues. V lost 1 base and J lost 1, with 13 bases in between. Germline assignment: CDR1 SGHTA and CDR2 FQGNSA. The DNA for the CDR3 is TGTGCCAGCAGCTTAGGTGTATCAGGGTTCCAAGAGACCCAGTACTTC. Its translation is CASSLGVSGFQETQYF.

This chain connects TRBV7-9 to TRBJ2-1; TRBD1 might be the D (6 bases). Germline V gene sequence: CDR1 SEHNR, CDR2 FQNEAQ (reference sequence). This CDR3 is built from 14 residues. Trimming cost V 5 bases and J 5 bases, with 13 bases left between them. In DNA, the CDR3 is TGTGCCAGCAGCGCAGGGGTAATCCACAATGAGCAGTTCTTC. This sequence encodes CASSAGVIHNEQFF.

This clonotype was observed many times. This chain connects TRBV4-2 to TRBJ2-3; D perhaps matches TRBD2 (6 bases). CDR1 and CDR2 (germline): LGHNA, YNFKEQ. The V and J ends lost 0 bases and 2 bases respectively, with 12 bases between them. This CDR3 is built from 16 residues. CDR3: CASSQETGLYTDTQYF. The DNA for the CDR3 is TGTGCCAGCAGCCAAGAAACGGGACTTTACACAGATACGCAGTATTTT.

In its sample, this clonotype was seen a few times. The chain employs TRBV29-1 and TRBJ1-1; maybe TRBD1 (5 bases). V shed 0 bases and J shed 6 bases, with 8 bases lying between them. The germline V gene has CDR1 SQVTM and CDR2 ANQGSEA. The CDR3 sequence is 12 residues long. In nucleotides, the CDR3 is TGCAGCGTTGAAGATCTGGGACCTGAAGCTTTCTTT. Translated, it gives CSVEDLGPEAFF.